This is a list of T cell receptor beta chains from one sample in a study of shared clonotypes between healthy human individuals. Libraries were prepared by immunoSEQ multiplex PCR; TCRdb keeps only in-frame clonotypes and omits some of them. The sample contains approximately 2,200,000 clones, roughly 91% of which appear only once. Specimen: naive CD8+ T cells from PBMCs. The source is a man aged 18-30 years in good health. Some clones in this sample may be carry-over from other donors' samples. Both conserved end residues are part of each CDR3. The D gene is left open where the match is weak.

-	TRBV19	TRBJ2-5	CASSIDLVGETQYF	TGTGCCAGTAGTATAGATCTGGTGGGAGAGACCCAGTACTTC
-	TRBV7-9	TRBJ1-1	CASSPSHSEAFF	TGTGCCAGCAGCCCTTCGCACAGCGAAGCTTTCTTT
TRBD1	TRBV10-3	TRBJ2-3	CAISETGVRQYF	TGTGCCATCAGTGAAACAGGGGTGAGGCAGTATTTT
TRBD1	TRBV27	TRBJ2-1	CASRDRESYNEQFF	TGTGCCAGCAGGGACAGGGAATCCTACAATGAGCAGTTCTTC
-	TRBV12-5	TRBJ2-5	CASAPADQETQYF	TGTGCTAGTGCCCCAGCGGACCAAGAGACCCAGTACTTC
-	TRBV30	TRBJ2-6	CAWRRLSGANVLTF	TGTGCCTGGAGAAGACTTTCTGGGGCCAACGTCCTGACTTTC
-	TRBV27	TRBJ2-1	CASIGGGLNEQFF	TGTGCCAGCATAGGAGGGGGCCTGAATGAGCAGTTCTTC
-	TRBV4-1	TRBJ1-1	CASSHRMNTEAFF	TGCGCCAGCAGCCACCGCATGAACACTGAAGCTTTCTTT
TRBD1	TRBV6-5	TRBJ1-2	CASSHQGQGAKGYTF	TGTGCCAGCAGCCACCAGGGACAGGGGGCGAAGGGCTACACCTTC
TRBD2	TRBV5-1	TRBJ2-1	CASSLETSGRWHDEQFF	TGCGCCAGCAGCTTAGAGACTAGCGGGAGATGGCATGATGAGCAGTTCTTC
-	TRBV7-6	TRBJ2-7	CASTPRGGGGEQYF	TGTGCCAGCACTCCTCGGGGAGGGGGCGGCGAGCAGTACTTC
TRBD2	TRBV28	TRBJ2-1	CASSLGGGYNEQFF	TGTGCCAGCAGTTTAGGCGGGGGTTACAATGAGCAGTTCTTC
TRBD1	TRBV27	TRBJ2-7	CASSPSGQGYEQYF	TGTGCCAGCAGTCCATCAGGACAGGGCTACGAGCAGTACTTC
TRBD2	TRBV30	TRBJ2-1	CAWSLGLAAYYEQFF	TGTGCCTGGAGCCTGGGACTAGCGGCCTACTATGAGCAGTTCTTC
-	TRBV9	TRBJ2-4	CASSAGTHLAKNIQYF	TGTGCCAGCAGCGCCGGGACACACCTAGCCAAAAACATTCAGTACTTC
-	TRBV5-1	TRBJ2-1	CASTRGNNEQFF	TGCGCCAGCACCCGGGGAAACAATGAGCAGTTCTTC